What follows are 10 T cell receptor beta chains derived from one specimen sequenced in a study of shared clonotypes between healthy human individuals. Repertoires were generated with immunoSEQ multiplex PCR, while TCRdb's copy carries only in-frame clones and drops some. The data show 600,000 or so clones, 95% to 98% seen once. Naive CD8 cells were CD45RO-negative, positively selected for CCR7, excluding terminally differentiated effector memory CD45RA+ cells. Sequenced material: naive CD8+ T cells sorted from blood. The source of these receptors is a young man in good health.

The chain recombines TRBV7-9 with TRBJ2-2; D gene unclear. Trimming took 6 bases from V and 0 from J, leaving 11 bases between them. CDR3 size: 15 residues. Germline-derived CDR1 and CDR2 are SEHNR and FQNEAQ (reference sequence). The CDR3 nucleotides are TGTGCCAGCAGTGCGGCCGTATCGAACACCGGGGAGCTGTTTTTT. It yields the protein CASSAAVSNTGELFF.

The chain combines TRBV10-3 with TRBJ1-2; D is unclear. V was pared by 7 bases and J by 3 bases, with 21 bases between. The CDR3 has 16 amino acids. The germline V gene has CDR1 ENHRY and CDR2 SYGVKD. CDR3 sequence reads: CAINSLDLEMDYGYTF. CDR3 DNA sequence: TGTGCCATCAATTCTTTAGACCTCGAGATGGACTATGGCTACACCTTC.

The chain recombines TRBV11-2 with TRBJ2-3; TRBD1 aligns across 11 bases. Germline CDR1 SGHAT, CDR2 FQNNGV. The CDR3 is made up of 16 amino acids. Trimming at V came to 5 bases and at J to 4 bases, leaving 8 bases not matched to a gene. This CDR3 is CASSPPGTGGPDTQYF. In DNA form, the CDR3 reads TGTGCCAGCAGCCCCCCCGGGACAGGGGGTCCAGATACGCAGTATTTT.

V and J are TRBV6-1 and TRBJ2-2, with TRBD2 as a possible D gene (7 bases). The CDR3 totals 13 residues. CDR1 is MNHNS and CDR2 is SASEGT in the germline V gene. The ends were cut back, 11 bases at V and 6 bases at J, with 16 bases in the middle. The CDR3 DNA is TGTGCCGGGGGGGCAGGTCGTCCCGGGGAGCTGTTTTTT. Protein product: CAGGAGRPGELFF.

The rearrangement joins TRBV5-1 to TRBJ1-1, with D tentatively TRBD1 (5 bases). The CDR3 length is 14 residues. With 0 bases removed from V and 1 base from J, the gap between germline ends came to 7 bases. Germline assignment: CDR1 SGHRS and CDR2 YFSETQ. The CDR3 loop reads CASSLDGGNTEAFF. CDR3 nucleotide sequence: TGCGCCAGCAGCTTGGATGGGGGGAACACTGAAGCTTTCTTT. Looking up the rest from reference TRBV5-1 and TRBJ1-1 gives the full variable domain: KAGVTQTPRYLIKTRGQQVTLSCSPISGHRSVSWYQQTPGQGLQFLFEYFSETQRNKGNFPGRFSGRQFSNSRSEMNVSTLELGDSALYLCASSLDGGNTEAFFGQGTRLTVV.

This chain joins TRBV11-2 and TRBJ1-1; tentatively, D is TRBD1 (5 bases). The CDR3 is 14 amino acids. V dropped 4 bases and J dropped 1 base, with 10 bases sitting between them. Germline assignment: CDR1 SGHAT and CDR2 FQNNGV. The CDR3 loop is CASSSVGGNTEAFF. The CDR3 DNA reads TGTGCCAGCAGCTCGGTCGGGGGGAACACTGAAGCTTTCTTT.

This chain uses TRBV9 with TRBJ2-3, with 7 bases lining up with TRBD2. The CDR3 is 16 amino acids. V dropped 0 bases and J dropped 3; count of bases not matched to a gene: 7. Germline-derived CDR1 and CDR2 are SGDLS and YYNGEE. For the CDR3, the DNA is TGTGCCAGCAGCGTAGTAGCGGAGGGAGGGACAGATACGCAGTATTTT. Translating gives CASSVVAEGGTDTQYF.

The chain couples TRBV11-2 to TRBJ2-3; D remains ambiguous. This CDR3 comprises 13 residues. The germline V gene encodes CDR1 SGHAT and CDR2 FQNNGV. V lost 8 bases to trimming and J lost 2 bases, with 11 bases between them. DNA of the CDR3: TGTGCCAGCGGTAGAGATACCACAGATACGCAGTATTTT. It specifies CASGRDTTDTQYF.

The CDR3 DNA sequence: TGTGCCAGCAGTTGGAGTGCCTCCTACGAGCAGTACTTC. It encodes CASSWSASYEQYF. This chain uses TRBV27 with TRBJ2-7; D not certain. V lost 4 bases, J lost 0 bases, and 7 bases lay in between. CDR1 and CDR2 (germline): MNHEY, SMNVEV (reference sequence). This CDR3 comprises 13 residues.

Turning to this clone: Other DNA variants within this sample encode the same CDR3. CDR3 nucleotides: TGCAGCGTCCGGACAGGGGCCTCCTACGAGCAGTACTTC. It is translated as CSVRTGASYEQYF. The chain links TRBV29-1 to TRBJ2-7; 9 bases fit TRBD1. This CDR3 region has 13 residues. The junction had 3 bases not matched to a gene; V was cut back by 6 bases and J by 0 bases. Germline V gene sequence: CDR1 SQVTM, CDR2 ANQGSEA.